A single sample gave rise to the 14 T cell receptor beta chains below, sequenced in a study of cytomegalovirus exposure and HLA in healthy donors. Primers for the PCR totalled 60 Vbeta and 13 Jbeta. Clones were read by immunoSEQ multiplex PCR, and TCRdb kept only the in-frame ones, dropping some. The data hold roughly 140,000 clones, with 80% observed a single time. What was sequenced was PBMCs. The receptors were sampled from a young man in good health and CMV-seronegative.

The V call is TRBV27, the J call TRBJ2-7, with D tentatively TRBD2 (5 bases). CDR3 length: 13 amino acids. V lost 8 bases and J lost 3, with 14 bases in between. Germline assignment: CDR1 MNHEY and CDR2 SMNVEV (reference sequence). The CDR3 nucleotides read TGTGCCAGCGGGCACGGACTCTTCTACGAGCAGTACTTC. It is translated as CASGHGLFYEQYF.

The chain links TRBV7-8 to TRBJ2-3, with 7 bases lining up with TRBD2. V was pared by 7 bases and J by 2 bases, with 3 bases of the junction left unmatched. This CDR3 spans 13 amino acids. Germline loops: CDR1 SGHVS, CDR2 FQNEAQ. The CDR3 spells CASIGTNTDTQYF. The CDR3 nucleotides are TGTGCCAGCATCGGGACTAACACAGATACGCAGTATTTT.

The V and J genes are TRBV9 and TRBJ2-5; 11 nucleotides agree with TRBD1. The CDR3 spans 16 residues. Germline V gene sequence: CDR1 SGDLS, CDR2 YYNGEE. V lost 2 bases to trimming and J lost 4 bases; unmatched junction nucleotides: 7. The CDR3 loop reads CASSVGGQGGGETQYF. The CDR3 nucleotides are TGTGCCAGCAGCGTGGGGGGACAGGGGGGTGGAGAGACCCAGTACTTC. Using reference TRBV9 and TRBJ2-5 for the parts outside the CDR3, the full variable domain is DSGVTQTPKHLITATGQRVTLRCSPRSGDLSVYWYQQSLDQGLQFLIQYYNGEERAKGNILERFSAQQFPDLHSELNLSSLELGDSALYFCASSVGGQGGGETQYFGPGTRLLVL.

The rearrangement links TRBV2 to TRBJ1-5; maybe TRBD1 (5 bases). Trimming took off 6 bases at V and 0 bases at J, with 18 bases between the two ends. The CDR3 extends over 17 amino acids. CDR1 and CDR2 (germline): SNHLY, FYNNEI. CDR3 in DNA: TGTGCCAGCAGAGCAAACAGGTCCCGGTATAGCAATCAGCCCCAGCATTTT. Translation: CASRANRSRYSNQPQHF.

The chain has TRBV15 and TRBJ2-5, with D perhaps matching TRBD2 (5 bases). Germline V gives CDR1 LNHNV, CDR2 YYDKDF (reference sequence). V lost 5 bases, J lost 5 bases, and 21 bases lay in between. The CDR3 is 16 amino acids. The CDR3 nucleotides read TGTGCCACCAGCTCTATTCACAGCGGAGGTGGGGAGACCCAGTACTTC. Its translation is CATSSIHSGGGETQYF. The variable domain in full, completed from reference TRBV15 and TRBJ2-5, reads DAMVIQNPRYQVTQFGKPVTLSCSQTLNHNVMYWYQQKSSQAPKLLFHYYDKDFNNEADTPDNFQSRRPNTSFCFLDIRSPGLGDTAMYLCATSSIHSGGGETQYFGPGTRLLVL.

The gene calls are TRBV19 and TRBJ1-1; D uncertain. Trimming pared 11 bases from V and 0 bases from J, leaving 7 bases between. The CDR3 sequence is 11 residues long. The germline gives CDR1 LNHDA, CDR2 SQIVND (reference sequence). The DNA for the CDR3 is TGTGCCGCTATCATGAACACTGAAGCTTTCTTT. Encoded protein: CAAIMNTEAFF.

This rearrangement joins TRBV7-9 to TRBJ2-7; 14 positions agree with TRBD2. Germline CDR1 reads SEHNR; CDR2 reads FQNEAQ (reference sequence). There are 16 residues in the CDR3. Trimming at V came to 2 bases and at J to 3 bases, leaving 3 bases not matched to a gene. Here the CDR3 reads CASSLTGTSGSYEQYF. As DNA, the CDR3 is TGTGCCAGCAGCTTAACTGGGACTAGCGGGAGCTACGAGCAGTACTTC.

This rearrangement joins TRBV14 to TRBJ1-2, with TRBD1 identical over 9 bases. Losses at the gene ends were 1 base for V and 5 bases for J; bases not matched to a gene: 11. The CDR3 is 17 amino acids. Germline CDR1 reads SGHDN; CDR2 reads FVKESK. The CDR3 sequence is CASSQVPPGQGTYGYTF. CDR3 sequence (DNA): TGTGCCAGCAGCCAAGTCCCTCCAGGACAGGGGACTTATGGCTACACCTTC.

The rearrangement uses TRBV5-1 and TRBJ2-3, with 11 bases that match TRBD2. CDR3 length equals 15 residues. From germline, CDR1 is SGHRS and CDR2 YFSETQ. V lost 2 bases to trimming and J lost 6 bases; unmatched junction nucleotides: 5. For the CDR3, the DNA is TGCGCCAGCAGCTTACTAGCGGGAGCTTGGGATACGCAGTATTTT. Its protein is CASSLLAGAWDTQYF.

By sample share, this clone is medium-sized. The rearrangement links TRBV5-8 to TRBJ2-1; the D gene is possibly TRBD1 (6 bases). The CDR3 length is 14 residues. Trimming stripped 4 bases from V and 4 bases from J, with 12 bases between. Germline CDR1 reads SGHTS; CDR2 reads YDEGEE. The chain's CDR3 is CASSPGQNYNEQFF. As DNA, the CDR3 is TGTGCCAGCAGCCCGGGACAAAATTACAATGAGCAGTTCTTC.

The chain combines TRBV6-1 with TRBJ2-7; TRBD1 agrees at 8 bases. Germline values: CDR1 MNHNS, CDR2 SASEGT. The V segment lost 7 bases and the J segment 4 bases; nucleotides outside the gene matches: 12. This CDR3 has 15 residues. The CDR3 reads CASIPGQGFFYEQYF. The DNA for the CDR3 is TGTGCCAGCATTCCCGGACAGGGATTCTTTTACGAGCAGTACTTC.

The chain recombines TRBV5-4 with TRBJ2-5; 7 bases match TRBD2. Germline values: CDR1 SGHNT, CDR2 YYREEE (reference sequence). The CDR3 runs to 11 residues. Here the CDR3 reads CVATSQETQYF. CDR3 DNA: TGTGTCGCGACTAGCCAGGAGACCCAGTACTTC.

The rearrangement uses TRBV5-5 and TRBJ1-1; D is undetermined. The germline V gene has CDR1 SGHKS and CDR2 YYEKEE (reference sequence). This CDR3 is built from 18 residues. V shed 4 bases and J shed 0 bases, with 22 bases lying between them. CDR3 nucleotide sequence: TGTGCCAGCAGCCCTCGATTGACACAGACCCACATGAACACTGAAGCTTTCTTT. Amino acid sequence: CASSPRLTQTHMNTEAFF.

This chain links TRBV6-5 with TRBJ2-5; D possibly corresponds to TRBD2 (6 bases). Trimming took 6 bases from V and 8 from J, leaving 13 bases between them. CDR1 is MNHEY and CDR2 is SVGAGI in the germline V gene. The CDR3 has 12 amino acids. The CDR3 spells CASRSGETTQYF. Here the CDR3 DNA reads TGTGCCAGCAGGTCGGGGGAAACCACCCAGTACTTC.